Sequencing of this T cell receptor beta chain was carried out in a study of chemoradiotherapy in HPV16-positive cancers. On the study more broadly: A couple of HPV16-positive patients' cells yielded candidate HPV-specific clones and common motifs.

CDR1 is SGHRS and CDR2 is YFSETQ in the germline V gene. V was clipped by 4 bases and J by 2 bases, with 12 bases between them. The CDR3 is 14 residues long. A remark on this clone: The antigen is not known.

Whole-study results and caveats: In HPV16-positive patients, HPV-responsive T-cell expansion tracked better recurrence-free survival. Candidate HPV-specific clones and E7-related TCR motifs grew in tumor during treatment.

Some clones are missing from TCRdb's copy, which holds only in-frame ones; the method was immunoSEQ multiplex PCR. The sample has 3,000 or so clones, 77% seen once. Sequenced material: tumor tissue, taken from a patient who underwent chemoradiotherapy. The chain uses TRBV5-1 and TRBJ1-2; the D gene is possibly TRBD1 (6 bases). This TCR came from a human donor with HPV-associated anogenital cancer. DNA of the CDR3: TGCGCCAGCAGCCTCCTGACAGGAAACTATGGCTACACCTTC. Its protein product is CASSLLTGNYGYTF.